Presented here are 13 T cell receptor beta chains from one specimen sequenced in a study of brain T cells in children with intractable seizures. Measured with immunoSEQ multiplex PCR; TCRdb has only the in-frame clones, and not every one. The sample yields under 400,000 clones, over 85% seen once. Regarding time point: blood from clinic visit 5 months post-surgery; TSC patient then seizure free. The specimen was peripheral blood, collected more than 4 months after surgery. These receptors were collected from a boy under two years old with tuberous sclerosis and intractable seizures.

The CDR3 region has the DNA TGTGCCAGCAGCTTAAAGGGCAGGGGGCCCGGGGAGCTGTTTTTT. This gives the protein CASSLKGRGPGELFF. The chain joins TRBV7-2 to TRBJ2-2; 8 nucleotides align to TRBD1. The germline V gene has CDR1 SGHTA and CDR2 FQGNSA. With V trimmed by 2 bases and J by 6 bases, 5 bases remained unmatched. CDR3 length: 15 residues.

The V and J genes are TRBV5-4 and TRBJ2-7, with a tentative D call TRBD1 (6 bases). The CDR3 runs to 14 residues. Germline CDR1 is SGHNT and CDR2 is YYREEE (reference sequence). Trimming stripped 1 base from V and 3 bases from J, with 11 bases between. CDR3 amino acids: CASSLQGQVYEQYF. The CDR3 coding sequence is TGTGCCAGCAGCTTGCAGGGGCAGGTCTACGAGCAGTACTTC.

The V and J genes are TRBV3-1 (or the pseudogene TRBV3-2) and TRBJ2-1; 8 nucleotides align to TRBD2. V was clipped by 1 base and J by 4 bases; unmatched bases: 3. The germline CDR1 and CDR2 sequences are LGHDT and YNNKEL (reference sequence). The CDR3 is made up of 15 amino acids. The CDR3 region has the DNA TGTGCCAGCAGCCAAGGAGGGACTAGTTACAATGAGCAGTTCTTC. Translated, it gives CASSQGGTSYNEQFF.

The rearrangement links TRBV15 to TRBJ1-1; the D is unclear. There are 14 residues in the CDR3. Per germline, CDR1 LNHNV and CDR2 YYDKDF (reference sequence). Trimming cost V 1 base and J 1 base, with 7 bases left between them. The CDR3 DNA follows: TGTGCCACCAGCAGAGTAAGGACGAACACTGAAGCTTTCTTT. This sequence encodes CATSRVRTNTEAFF.

This rearrangement joins TRBV2 to TRBJ1-2, with a tentative D call TRBD1 (6 bases). The CDR3 extends over 15 amino acids. CDR1 and CDR2 from the germline V gene are SNHLY and FYNNEI. Trimming removed 6 bases at V and 4 bases at J, with 18 bases between. The CDR3 sequence: CASRHTGRRPYGYTF. The DNA for the CDR3 is TGTGCCAGCAGGCATACAGGGCGTCGGCCCTATGGCTACACCTTC.

This chain uses TRBV20-1 with TRBJ2-5; TRBD2 aligns across 11 bases. V gave up 3 bases and J gave up 4 bases; unmatched junction bases: 10. Germline-derived CDR1 and CDR2 are DFQATT and SNEGSKA (reference sequence). This CDR3 is 16 amino acids long. The CDR3 bases are TGCAGTGCTAGTAGGCTAGCGGGGGGAGGTTTAGAGACCCAGTACTTC. This gives the protein CSASRLAGGGLETQYF.

This rearrangement joins TRBV4-1 to TRBJ1-2; D not certain. Per germline, CDR1 MGHRA and CDR2 YSYEKL. Trimming stripped 1 base from V and 4 bases from J, with 13 bases between. This CDR3 is 15 amino acids long. CDR3 residues: CASSQVEGVLYGYTF. CDR3 DNA: TGCGCCAGCAGCCAAGTGGAAGGCGTCCTCTATGGCTACACCTTC.

The chain employs TRBV4-1 and TRBJ1-2; a weak D match, TRBD1 (6 bases). The CDR3 is 15 residues long. Germline-derived CDR1 and CDR2 are MGHRA and YSYEKL. The germline V and J ends were trimmed by 0 bases and 5 bases, with 13 bases remaining between them. CDR3 DNA: TGCGCCAGCAGCCAAGATCATCAGGGGCTTTATGGCTACACCTTC. Translated, it gives CASSQDHQGLYGYTF.

This sequence joins TRBV6-5 and TRBJ2-7, with D unresolved. This CDR3 is built from 15 residues. Trimming shortened V by 0 bases and J by 5 bases, and 14 bases separated the two germline ends. Germline-derived CDR1 and CDR2 are MNHEY and SVGAGI. CDR3 sequence: CASSYSGARINEQYF. The CDR3 region has the DNA TGTGCCAGCAGTTACTCGGGCGCGAGGATCAACGAGCAGTACTTC.

This chain connects TRBV18 to TRBJ1-1, with D unclear. V lost 3 bases and J lost 2, with 19 bases in between. The length of the CDR3 is 17 residues. CDR1 KGHSH and CDR2 LQKENI come from the germline V gene. CDR3 bases: TGTGCCAGCTCACCGTCCCCGGTCGGGGTTTTAAACACTGAAGCTTTCTTT. Amino acid sequence: CASSPSPVGVLNTEAFF.

The chain recombines TRBV5-6 with TRBJ1-2, with unresolved D. The ends were cut back, 0 bases at V and 5 bases at J, with 8 bases in the middle. The CDR3 length is 13 residues. The germline V gene encodes CDR1 SGHDT and CDR2 YYEEEE. The CDR3 DNA reads TGTGCCAGCAGCTTGGGGGTGGGTTATGGCTACACCTTC. Translated, it gives CASSLGVGYGYTF.

This chain connects TRBV12-3 or TRBV12-4 to TRBJ2-5; 7 nucleotides line up with TRBD1. The J segment lost 4 bases and the V segment lost 6 bases, leaving 5 bases of the junction unmatched. The CDR3 runs 13 residues. CDR3 sequence (DNA): TGTGCCAGCAGGGGACAGCTAATAGAGACCCAGTACTTC. Translation gives CASRGQLIETQYF.

The V call is TRBV27, the J call TRBJ1-3; perhaps TRBD1 as D (5 bases). V dropped 0 bases and J dropped 4 bases, with 10 bases sitting between them. The CDR3 has 15 residues. Germline loops: CDR1 MNHEY, CDR2 SMNVEV (reference sequence). DNA of the CDR3: TGTGCCAGCAGTTTATCGTCAGGGTCCGGAAACACCATATATTTT. Encoded protein: CASSLSSGSGNTIYF.